This entry features one TCR beta chain sequence. The antigen remains unidentified. This sample was included in a study of early T cells in non-severe SARS-CoV-2 infection. Study-wide results and caveats: Private and CD4 specificities were missed by VDJdb matching, skewed to anti-spike CD8.

CDR1 is DFQATT and CDR2 is SNEGSKA in the germline V gene (reference sequence). The CDR3 has 13 residues. V was trimmed by 3 bases and J by 2 bases, leaving 9 bases between them. As part of library construction, unique molecular identifiers were attached to individual cDNA molecules. In TCRdb, the 5' RACE reads were re-called with MiXCR into one record per CDR3 protein. The table shows tens of thousands of distinct CDR3 sequences, with about 13% occurring only once. This rearrangement joins TRBV20-1 to TRBJ2-3; D is unclear. This clonotype originated in an adult who was a healthcare worker with PCR-confirmed SARS-CoV-2 infection or an uninfected control (not recorded which). Sequencing input: whole blood. The CDR3 region is CSASGSPTDTQYF. The CDR3, as DNA: TGCAGTGCTAGTGGGTCCCCCACAGATACGCAGTATTTT.